Presented here are 7 T cell receptor beta chains from one specimen sequenced in a study of blood T cell repertoires in COVID-19. Measured with immunoSEQ multiplex PCR; TCRdb has only the in-frame clones, and not every one. The sample carries roughly 380,000 clones, 85% recorded once. The sequenced sample was peripheral blood. The receptor source for this set is a woman aged 18-29 years with acute or convalescent COVID-19.

The V and J genes are TRBV25-1 and TRBJ1-2; 7 nucleotides agree with TRBD1. CDR3 length equals 14 residues. CDR1 is MGHDK, CDR2 SYGVNS, per germline. V was clipped by 7 bases and J by 3 bases; unmatched bases: 8. For the CDR3, the DNA is TGTGCCAGCACTGCCGGGACAGATGACTATGGCTACACCTTC. Translating it yields CASTAGTDDYGYTF.

The CDR3 nucleotides read TGTGCCAGCAGTGACGGGACAGGGGTCGGCTACACCTTC. Its translation: CASSDGTGVGYTF. The rearrangement links TRBV6-4 to TRBJ1-2; 10 positions agree with TRBD1. Looked up from germline, CDR1 is MRHNA and CDR2 is SNTAGT. The length of the CDR3 is 13 residues. V lost 2 bases and J lost 8; bases outside the gene matches: 2.

The chain carries TRBV5-5 and TRBJ2-1; 7 bases match TRBD1. The V gene's germline CDR1 is SGHKS and CDR2 YYEKEE (reference sequence). Germline trimming cut 2 bases from V and 5 bases from J; bases unmatched to any gene: 13. The CDR3 loop spans 17 amino acids. This CDR3 reads CASSFGFGGQSDNEQFF. CDR3 sequence (DNA): TGTGCCAGCAGCTTTGGTTTTGGGGGACAGTCCGACAATGAGCAGTTCTTC.

The table lists this clone with a count of one. The genes are TRBV5-6 and TRBJ2-1; perhaps TRBD2 as D (6 bases). CDR1 is SGHDT and CDR2 is YYEEEE in the germline V gene. The CDR3 extends over 15 amino acids. The V gene lost 0 bases and the J gene lost 0 bases, with 7 bases spanning the gap. The CDR3 DNA follows: TGTGCCAGCAGCTTGGGACTAGTCTCCTACAATGAGCAGTTCTTC. Encoded protein: CASSLGLVSYNEQFF.

The J gene is TRBJ1-1, the V gene TRBV14; D uncertain. Germline V lookup: CDR1 SGHDN, CDR2 FVKESK. The CDR3 totals 14 residues. Trimming took off 3 bases at V and 3 bases at J, with 11 bases between the two ends. The CDR3: CASSHLWGDTEAFF. The DNA of the CDR3 is TGTGCCAGCAGCCATCTGTGGGGAGACACTGAAGCTTTCTTT.

The table lists this clone with a few counts. The V and J genes are TRBV2 and TRBJ1-1; D unclear. CDR3 length equals 13 residues. Germline CDR1 SNHLY, CDR2 FYNNEI. With 7 bases removed from V and 3 bases from J, the gap between germline ends came to 12 bases. CDR3 in DNA: TGTGCCAGCACGGGTCGGGGTGACACTGAAGCTTTCTTT. Translating it yields CASTGRGDTEAFF.

This clone has just one count. DNA of the CDR3: TGCGCCAATCCACTAGTATTTGGGCGCCAAGAGACCCAGTACTTC. Protein: CANPLVFGRQETQYF. This chain connects TRBV23-1 to TRBJ2-5; the D gene is possibly TRBD2 (5 bases). TRBV23-1 is sorted into the ORF group, with uncertain function. The CDR3 runs to 15 residues. Trimming left V 10 bases short and J 1 base short, with 19 bases between.